Following are 22 T cell receptor beta chains from one sample sequenced in a study of beta chain features in type 1 diabetes. Their recognized antigens are unknown. The whole isolated RNA underwent reverse transcription, so sequencing captured expressed TCRB transcripts. The protocol was immunoSEQ multiplex PCR, while the TCRdb copy is restricted to in-frame clones and leaves out a portion. Among a few hundred thousand clones, over 10% were seen once, and the ten largest hold approximately 0.01%. The study, taken as a whole, reports: In every one of the four CD4+ subsets, TCRB CDR3s were moderately but significantly shorter in Type 1 diabetes patients.

The sequenced material came from naive CD4+ T cells from blood. These receptors were collected from a woman aged 18-30 years with type 1 diabetes.

This clone was seen a handful of times. J is TRBJ1-1 and V is TRBV5-1; D is unresolved. This CDR3 comprises 13 residues. CDR1 SGHRS and CDR2 YFSETQ come from the germline V gene. Trimming stripped 4 bases from V and 0 bases from J, with 7 bases between. In DNA form, the CDR3 reads TGCGCCAGCAGCACACAAATGAACACTGAAGCTTTCTTT. Protein: CASSTQMNTEAFF.

In DNA, the CDR3 is TGTGCCAGCAGCCCAACCGGGGCGGGAGGTCACAATGAGCAGTTCTTC. Protein sequence: CASSPTGAGGHNEQFF. This chain links TRBV11-1 with TRBJ2-1; 8 nucleotides agree with TRBD2. V trimming: 5 bases; J trimming: 5 bases; junction bases outside the gene matches: 11. This CDR3 has 16 amino acids. Germline CDR1 SGHAT, CDR2 FQDESV (reference sequence). Together with reference TRBV11-1 and TRBJ2-1, the CDR3 gives the full variable domain: EAEVAQSPRYKITEKSQAVAFWCDPISGHATLYWYRQILGQGPELLVQFQDESVVDDSQLPKDRFSAERLKGVDSTLKIQPAELGDSAMYLCASSPTGAGGHNEQFFGPGTRLTVL.

This clone was seen a handful of times. The chain recombines TRBV5-6 with TRBJ1-1; D is possibly TRBD1 (5 bases). The CDR3 spans 16 residues. Germline CDR1 SGHDT, CDR2 YYEEEE. Trimming pared 3 bases from V and 0 bases from J, leaving 15 bases between. CDR3 coding DNA: TGTGCCAGCAGCTGGGCAGGGCAGCTCATGAACACTGAAGCTTTCTTT. Translated, it gives CASSWAGQLMNTEAFF. Looking up the rest from reference TRBV5-6 and TRBJ1-1 gives the full variable domain: DAGVTQSPTHLIKTRGQQVTLRCSPKSGHDTVSWYQQALGQGPQFIFQYYEEEERQRGNFPDRFSGHQFPNYSSELNVNALLLGDSALYLCASSWAGQLMNTEAFFGQGTRLTVV.

This clone was found a few times. The CDR3 region is CASTRSGKGNQPQHF. Here the CDR3 DNA reads TGTGCCAGCACCCGGAGCGGGAAGGGCAATCAGCCCCAGCATTTT. V usage is TRBV5-4 and J usage is TRBJ1-5; no clear D. The V and J ends lost 6 bases and 2 bases respectively, with 15 bases between them. The length of the CDR3 is 15 residues. Germline V gives CDR1 SGHNT, CDR2 YYREEE (reference sequence).

In its sample, this clone was seen a few times. The chain uses TRBV6-5 and TRBJ2-5; a possible D gene is TRBD1 (5 bases). The CDR3 consists of 15 residues. Germline V CDR1 and CDR2: MNHEY, SVGAGI. The germline V and J ends were trimmed by 6 bases and 4 bases, with 18 bases remaining between them. In DNA, the CDR3 is TGTGCCAGCAGAAACCCCGGGCTTCAGGGAGAGACCCAGTACTTC. It yields the protein CASRNPGLQGETQYF.

This clone was observed a few times. The V and J genes are TRBV9 and TRBJ2-2; 9 nucleotides line up with TRBD1. V lost 4 bases to trimming and J lost 6 bases; unmatched junction nucleotides: 4. Per germline, CDR1 SGDLS and CDR2 YYNGEE. The CDR3 length is 14 residues. CDR3: CASSPRTGAGELFF. CDR3 bases: TGTGCCAGCAGCCCCCGGACAGGGGCCGGGGAGCTGTTTTTT.

This clone came up a few times. The chain combines TRBV5-1 with TRBJ2-3; TRBD1 matches at 12 bases. The CDR3 sequence is 15 residues long. The J segment lost 4 bases and the V segment lost 4 bases, leaving 4 bases of the junction unmatched. Germline CDR1 is SGHRS and CDR2 is YFSETQ. In DNA, the CDR3 is TGCGCCAGCAGCACGGGACAGGGGGCCCCAGATACGCAGTATTTT. This encodes CASSTGQGAPDTQYF.

The genes are TRBV7-9 and TRBJ1-1; TRBD1 agrees at 7 bases. The CDR3 sequence is 13 residues long. CDR1 SEHNR and CDR2 FQNEAQ come from the germline V gene (reference sequence). Losses at the gene ends were 4 bases for V and 6 bases for J; bases not matched to a gene: 5. The CDR3 DNA sequence: TGTGCCAGCAGCTCGAACCAGGGGGCTGAAGCTTTCTTT. Amino acid sequence: CASSSNQGAEAFF. The entire variable domain, with the rest obtained from reference TRBV7-9 and TRBJ1-1, is as follows: DTGVSQNPRHKITKRGQNVTFRCDPISEHNRLYWYRQTLGQGPEFLTYFQNEAQLEKSRLLSDRFSAERPKGSFSTLEIQRTEQGDSAMYLCASSSNQGAEAFFGQGTRLTVV.

On this clone: The same CDR3 is also encoded by other DNA sequences in this sample. The chain uses TRBV6-5 and TRBJ2-7; 11 bases agree with TRBD1. The J segment lost 4 bases and the V segment lost 0 bases, leaving 2 bases of the junction unmatched. This CDR3 comprises 15 residues. Germline lookup yields CDR1 MNHEY and CDR2 SVGAGI. CDR3 in amino acids: CASSYSGQGAYEQYF. CDR3 sequence (DNA): TGTGCCAGCAGTTACTCAGGACAGGGGGCTTACGAGCAGTACTTC.

This clone was detected only once. This chain joins TRBV7-2 and TRBJ2-7, with unresolved D. This CDR3 region has 15 residues. Germline V CDR1 and CDR2: SGHTA, FQGNSA. The V end lost 2 bases, the J end lost 0 bases, and 11 bases lay between the germline ends. Here the CDR3 DNA reads TGTGCCAGCAGCTTACCCCAACAAAGCTCCTACGAGCAGTACTTC. It encodes CASSLPQQSSYEQYF.

The rearrangement joins TRBV4-2 to TRBJ1-4, with D perhaps matching TRBD1 (5 bases). The CDR3 runs 14 residues. Per the germline V gene, CDR1 is LGHNA and CDR2 is YNFKEQ. The germline V and J ends were trimmed by 1 base and 3 bases, with 6 bases remaining between them. The CDR3 is CASSQGQPNEKLFF. The CDR3 bases are TGTGCCAGCAGCCAAGGACAGCCTAATGAAAAACTGTTTTTT.

Only a few counts were recorded for this clone. This chain uses TRBV28 with TRBJ2-7; a weak D match, TRBD2 (6 bases). Germline V gives CDR1 MDHEN, CDR2 SYDVKM. V lost 10 bases to trimming and J lost 3 bases, with 16 bases between them. CDR3 length: 13 residues. The CDR3 DNA sequence: TGTGCCACCGAGCTGGGAGGACGCTACGAGCAGTACTTC. Amino acid sequence: CATELGGRYEQYF.

The chain employs TRBV6-6 and TRBJ2-5; a possible D gene is TRBD1 (6 bases). Trimming took off 9 bases at V and 5 bases at J, with 22 bases between the two ends. This CDR3 is built from 15 residues. Germline values: CDR1 MNHNY, CDR2 SVGAGI (reference sequence). Here the CDR3 DNA reads TGTGCCAGTAGAAGACTCGACAGGTCAGTGGAGACCCAGTACTTC. It yields the protein CASRRLDRSVETQYF.

To note about this clone: Other nucleotide sequences from this sample produce the same CDR3. The chain recombines TRBV5-1 with TRBJ2-7, with 8 nucleotides matching TRBD1. Germline V CDR1 and CDR2: SGHRS, YFSETQ. V gave up 0 bases and J gave up 7 bases; unmatched junction bases: 6. This CDR3 contains 14 residues. DNA for the CDR3: TGCGCCAGCAGCTTGGGACAGGGGACGGAAGAGCAGTACTTC. It encodes CASSLGQGTEEQYF.

This clone was observed a handful of times. The rearrangement links TRBV9 to TRBJ2-1, with 10 nucleotides matching TRBD2. V was clipped by 6 bases and J by 4 bases; unmatched bases: 7. There are 15 residues in the CDR3. Germline V CDR1 and CDR2: SGDLS, YYNGEE. In DNA form, the CDR3 reads TGTGCCAGCATGGGCGGAGCGGGAGGGTACAATGAGCAGTTCTTC. Its protein is CASMGGAGGYNEQFF.

This clone was observed a handful of times. The CDR3 sequence: CSVLDSPNNNYGYTF. CDR3 bases: TGCAGCGTCTTGGACAGCCCAAACAACAACTATGGCTACACCTTC. The chain joins TRBV29-1 to TRBJ1-2; a possible D gene is TRBD1 (6 bases). Trimming pared 6 bases from V and 2 bases from J, leaving 19 bases between. Looked up from germline, CDR1 is SQVTM and CDR2 is ANQGSEA. The CDR3 runs to 15 residues.

This clone was picked up a small number of times. The chain carries TRBV20-1 and TRBJ2-3; D is undetermined. Trimming shortened V by 3 bases and J by 6 bases, and 7 bases separated the two germline ends. CDR1 and CDR2 from the germline V gene are DFQATT and SNEGSKA (reference sequence). The CDR3 consists of 11 residues. CDR3 residues: CSASPMDTQYF. CDR3 sequence (DNA): TGCAGTGCTAGCCCAATGGATACGCAGTATTTT.

The chain is built from TRBV27 and TRBJ2-7; TRBD2 matches at 7 bases. The trim removed 2 bases at V and 3 bases at J, leaving 1 base unmatched. There are 13 residues in the CDR3. Germline values: CDR1 MNHEY, CDR2 SMNVEV (reference sequence). DNA for the CDR3: TGTGCCAGCAGTTTAACGGGAGGCTACGAGCAGTACTTC. It is translated as CASSLTGGYEQYF.

The table lists this clone with a few counts. The chain employs TRBV7-2 and TRBJ2-7; D not resolved. V dropped 3 bases and J dropped 4 bases, with 16 bases sitting between them. This CDR3 spans 15 amino acids. The germline gives CDR1 SGHTA, CDR2 FQGNSA. CDR3 nucleotide sequence: TGTGCCAGCAGCTTCTTTTCTCGCGGCCGGTACGAGCAGTACTTC. This gives the protein CASSFFSRGRYEQYF.

The chain uses TRBV5-1 and TRBJ1-5, with 8 bases fitting TRBD1. This CDR3 is built from 14 residues. With V trimmed by 4 bases and J by 5 bases, 5 bases remained unmatched. Per germline, CDR1 SGHRS and CDR2 YFSETQ. The CDR3 region is CASSITGGDQPQHF. The CDR3 region has the DNA TGCGCCAGCAGCATCACAGGGGGGGATCAGCCCCAGCATTTT.

This clone was detected a few times. V and J are TRBV21-1 and TRBJ1-1. TRBV21-1 is a documented pseudogene. This CDR3 has 9 amino acids. CDR3 region: CASSRGAFF. The CDR3, as DNA: TGTGCCAGCAGCCGAGGGGCTTTCTTT.

The rearrangement uses TRBV7-9 and TRBJ1-2; TRBD1 matches at 8 bases. CDR3 size: 13 residues. Germline assignment: CDR1 SEHNR and CDR2 FQNEAQ (reference sequence). V lost 3 bases to trimming and J lost 7 bases; unmatched junction nucleotides: 4. The CDR3 sequence: CASSFQGAFGYTF. Written as DNA, the CDR3 is TGTGCCAGCAGCTTCCAGGGGGCCTTTGGCTACACCTTC.